This T cell receptor beta chain was retrieved from a study of T cells after yellow fever vaccination. TCRdb analysed the 5' RACE reads with MiXCR anew, one entry per CDR3 protein. The sample holds about 69,000 distinct CDR3 sequences, approximately 5% seen once. The CDR3 loop spans 14 amino acids. The V gene's germline CDR1 is MGHRA and CDR2 YSYEKL. Trimming removed 2 bases from V and 1 base from J, with 8 bases in between. Many counts were recorded for this clonotype. The clonotype originates from a man in his late teens or twenties who received the YFV17D yellow fever vaccine. The rearrangement links TRBV4-1 to TRBJ1-1; D is unresolved. The specimen comprised CD4+ T cells sorted from PBMCs, sampled roughly 14 days after the first yellow fever vaccination. The CDR3 DNA follows: TGCGCCAGCAGCCAACTCTCCAGGAACACTGAAGCTTTCTTT. This codes for CASSQLSRNTEAFF.